The rows below give T cell receptor beta chains drawn from one sample of a study of CD8+CD57+ T cells in acquired aplastic anemia. MiXCR, applied by TCRdb to the reads, yields one record per CDR3 protein. The data contain roughly 100,000 distinct CDR3 sequences, less than 75% of them singletons. Material for sequencing was sorted CD4+, CD8+, or CD8+CD57+ T cells (not recorded which) from PBMCs. These receptors were taken from a human donor with aplastic anemia. Each CDR3 is given with its conserved first and last residue. D genes are given only for firm matches. Size tells how often a clone was seen (once, few, many) or the class of an expanded clone, and some rows leave it out.

j_call cdr3_length d_call v_call clone_size cdr3_nt cdr3_aa
TRBJ2-1 16 NA TRBV24-1 NA TGTGCCACCAGTGATTCCGGGACCCGCTCCTACAATGAGCAGTTCTTC CATSDSGTRSYNEQFF
TRBJ2-6 15 NA TRBV19 NA TGTGCCAGTAGTCCCCTAGGTACCGGGGCCAACGTCCTGACTTTC CASSPLGTGANVLTF
TRBJ2-7 14 TRBD1 TRBV29-1 once TGCAGCGTGGGACTCTTGCAGGGGGCAAGCGAGCAGTACTTC CSVGLLQGASEQYF
TRBJ1-1 13 NA TRBV29-1 few TGCAGCGTCGCCACGGGCCAGCGCACTGAAGCTTTCTTT CSVATGQRTEAFF
TRBJ1-1 14 TRBD1 TRBV20-1 NA TGCAGTGCTAGAGATCAGGCTACAGGGGGCGGAGCTTTCTTT CSARDQATGGGAFF
TRBJ2-7 11 NA TRBV10-3 few TGTGCCATCAGTGGCGGCTACGAGCAGTACTTC CAISGGYEQYF
TRBJ1-5 16 NA TRBV12-3/TRBV12-4 NA TGTGCCAGCAGTCCCGTCGGAGGGCTTAGCAATCAGCCCCAGCATTTT CASSPVGGLSNQPQHF
TRBJ2-1 14 TRBD1 TRBV20-1 NA TGCAGTGCTCTAGACCGGGACAGCGTAAATGAGCAGTTCTTC CSALDRDSVNEQFF
TRBJ1-2 12 NA TRBV2 NA TGTGCCAGCAGCTCTCAGAACTATGGCTACACCTTC CASSSQNYGYTF
TRBJ2-7 16 TRBD2 TRBV20-1 NA TGCAGTGCTAGAGACCCCCTTAGCGGGAAAGGGGACGAGCAGTACTTC CSARDPLSGKGDEQYF
TRBJ1-2 13 NA TRBV10-3 NA TGTGCCAGCAGTCATGACGCTAACTATGGCTACACCTTC CASSHDANYGYTF
TRBJ2-3 15 NA TRBV5-6 many TGTGCCAGCAGCCAATTACAGGGTTGGACAGATACGCAGTATTTT CASSQLQGWTDTQYF
TRBJ2-7 13 TRBD2 TRBV15 NA TGTGCCACCAGCCAAACGGGAGGGTATGAGCAGTACTTC CATSQTGGYEQYF
TRBJ1-1 15 NA TRBV5-1 NA TGCGCCAGCAGCTTGGACATCCAGGGGAACACTGAAGCTTTCTTT CASSLDIQGNTEAFF
TRBJ2-7 14 TRBD1 TRBV7-2 NA TGTGCCAGCAGCTTACGACAGGGGGCAAGCGAGCAGTACTTC CASSLRQGASEQYF
TRBJ2-1 11 NA TRBV20-1 NA TGCAGTGCTAGAGTGGGGTTCGAAAGGTTCTTC CSARVGFERFF
TRBJ2-1 17 TRBD2 TRBV24-1 NA TGTACCACCAGTGATTTGCGCGGGGAGGGAACCTACAATGAGCAGTTCTTC CTTSDLRGEGTYNEQFF